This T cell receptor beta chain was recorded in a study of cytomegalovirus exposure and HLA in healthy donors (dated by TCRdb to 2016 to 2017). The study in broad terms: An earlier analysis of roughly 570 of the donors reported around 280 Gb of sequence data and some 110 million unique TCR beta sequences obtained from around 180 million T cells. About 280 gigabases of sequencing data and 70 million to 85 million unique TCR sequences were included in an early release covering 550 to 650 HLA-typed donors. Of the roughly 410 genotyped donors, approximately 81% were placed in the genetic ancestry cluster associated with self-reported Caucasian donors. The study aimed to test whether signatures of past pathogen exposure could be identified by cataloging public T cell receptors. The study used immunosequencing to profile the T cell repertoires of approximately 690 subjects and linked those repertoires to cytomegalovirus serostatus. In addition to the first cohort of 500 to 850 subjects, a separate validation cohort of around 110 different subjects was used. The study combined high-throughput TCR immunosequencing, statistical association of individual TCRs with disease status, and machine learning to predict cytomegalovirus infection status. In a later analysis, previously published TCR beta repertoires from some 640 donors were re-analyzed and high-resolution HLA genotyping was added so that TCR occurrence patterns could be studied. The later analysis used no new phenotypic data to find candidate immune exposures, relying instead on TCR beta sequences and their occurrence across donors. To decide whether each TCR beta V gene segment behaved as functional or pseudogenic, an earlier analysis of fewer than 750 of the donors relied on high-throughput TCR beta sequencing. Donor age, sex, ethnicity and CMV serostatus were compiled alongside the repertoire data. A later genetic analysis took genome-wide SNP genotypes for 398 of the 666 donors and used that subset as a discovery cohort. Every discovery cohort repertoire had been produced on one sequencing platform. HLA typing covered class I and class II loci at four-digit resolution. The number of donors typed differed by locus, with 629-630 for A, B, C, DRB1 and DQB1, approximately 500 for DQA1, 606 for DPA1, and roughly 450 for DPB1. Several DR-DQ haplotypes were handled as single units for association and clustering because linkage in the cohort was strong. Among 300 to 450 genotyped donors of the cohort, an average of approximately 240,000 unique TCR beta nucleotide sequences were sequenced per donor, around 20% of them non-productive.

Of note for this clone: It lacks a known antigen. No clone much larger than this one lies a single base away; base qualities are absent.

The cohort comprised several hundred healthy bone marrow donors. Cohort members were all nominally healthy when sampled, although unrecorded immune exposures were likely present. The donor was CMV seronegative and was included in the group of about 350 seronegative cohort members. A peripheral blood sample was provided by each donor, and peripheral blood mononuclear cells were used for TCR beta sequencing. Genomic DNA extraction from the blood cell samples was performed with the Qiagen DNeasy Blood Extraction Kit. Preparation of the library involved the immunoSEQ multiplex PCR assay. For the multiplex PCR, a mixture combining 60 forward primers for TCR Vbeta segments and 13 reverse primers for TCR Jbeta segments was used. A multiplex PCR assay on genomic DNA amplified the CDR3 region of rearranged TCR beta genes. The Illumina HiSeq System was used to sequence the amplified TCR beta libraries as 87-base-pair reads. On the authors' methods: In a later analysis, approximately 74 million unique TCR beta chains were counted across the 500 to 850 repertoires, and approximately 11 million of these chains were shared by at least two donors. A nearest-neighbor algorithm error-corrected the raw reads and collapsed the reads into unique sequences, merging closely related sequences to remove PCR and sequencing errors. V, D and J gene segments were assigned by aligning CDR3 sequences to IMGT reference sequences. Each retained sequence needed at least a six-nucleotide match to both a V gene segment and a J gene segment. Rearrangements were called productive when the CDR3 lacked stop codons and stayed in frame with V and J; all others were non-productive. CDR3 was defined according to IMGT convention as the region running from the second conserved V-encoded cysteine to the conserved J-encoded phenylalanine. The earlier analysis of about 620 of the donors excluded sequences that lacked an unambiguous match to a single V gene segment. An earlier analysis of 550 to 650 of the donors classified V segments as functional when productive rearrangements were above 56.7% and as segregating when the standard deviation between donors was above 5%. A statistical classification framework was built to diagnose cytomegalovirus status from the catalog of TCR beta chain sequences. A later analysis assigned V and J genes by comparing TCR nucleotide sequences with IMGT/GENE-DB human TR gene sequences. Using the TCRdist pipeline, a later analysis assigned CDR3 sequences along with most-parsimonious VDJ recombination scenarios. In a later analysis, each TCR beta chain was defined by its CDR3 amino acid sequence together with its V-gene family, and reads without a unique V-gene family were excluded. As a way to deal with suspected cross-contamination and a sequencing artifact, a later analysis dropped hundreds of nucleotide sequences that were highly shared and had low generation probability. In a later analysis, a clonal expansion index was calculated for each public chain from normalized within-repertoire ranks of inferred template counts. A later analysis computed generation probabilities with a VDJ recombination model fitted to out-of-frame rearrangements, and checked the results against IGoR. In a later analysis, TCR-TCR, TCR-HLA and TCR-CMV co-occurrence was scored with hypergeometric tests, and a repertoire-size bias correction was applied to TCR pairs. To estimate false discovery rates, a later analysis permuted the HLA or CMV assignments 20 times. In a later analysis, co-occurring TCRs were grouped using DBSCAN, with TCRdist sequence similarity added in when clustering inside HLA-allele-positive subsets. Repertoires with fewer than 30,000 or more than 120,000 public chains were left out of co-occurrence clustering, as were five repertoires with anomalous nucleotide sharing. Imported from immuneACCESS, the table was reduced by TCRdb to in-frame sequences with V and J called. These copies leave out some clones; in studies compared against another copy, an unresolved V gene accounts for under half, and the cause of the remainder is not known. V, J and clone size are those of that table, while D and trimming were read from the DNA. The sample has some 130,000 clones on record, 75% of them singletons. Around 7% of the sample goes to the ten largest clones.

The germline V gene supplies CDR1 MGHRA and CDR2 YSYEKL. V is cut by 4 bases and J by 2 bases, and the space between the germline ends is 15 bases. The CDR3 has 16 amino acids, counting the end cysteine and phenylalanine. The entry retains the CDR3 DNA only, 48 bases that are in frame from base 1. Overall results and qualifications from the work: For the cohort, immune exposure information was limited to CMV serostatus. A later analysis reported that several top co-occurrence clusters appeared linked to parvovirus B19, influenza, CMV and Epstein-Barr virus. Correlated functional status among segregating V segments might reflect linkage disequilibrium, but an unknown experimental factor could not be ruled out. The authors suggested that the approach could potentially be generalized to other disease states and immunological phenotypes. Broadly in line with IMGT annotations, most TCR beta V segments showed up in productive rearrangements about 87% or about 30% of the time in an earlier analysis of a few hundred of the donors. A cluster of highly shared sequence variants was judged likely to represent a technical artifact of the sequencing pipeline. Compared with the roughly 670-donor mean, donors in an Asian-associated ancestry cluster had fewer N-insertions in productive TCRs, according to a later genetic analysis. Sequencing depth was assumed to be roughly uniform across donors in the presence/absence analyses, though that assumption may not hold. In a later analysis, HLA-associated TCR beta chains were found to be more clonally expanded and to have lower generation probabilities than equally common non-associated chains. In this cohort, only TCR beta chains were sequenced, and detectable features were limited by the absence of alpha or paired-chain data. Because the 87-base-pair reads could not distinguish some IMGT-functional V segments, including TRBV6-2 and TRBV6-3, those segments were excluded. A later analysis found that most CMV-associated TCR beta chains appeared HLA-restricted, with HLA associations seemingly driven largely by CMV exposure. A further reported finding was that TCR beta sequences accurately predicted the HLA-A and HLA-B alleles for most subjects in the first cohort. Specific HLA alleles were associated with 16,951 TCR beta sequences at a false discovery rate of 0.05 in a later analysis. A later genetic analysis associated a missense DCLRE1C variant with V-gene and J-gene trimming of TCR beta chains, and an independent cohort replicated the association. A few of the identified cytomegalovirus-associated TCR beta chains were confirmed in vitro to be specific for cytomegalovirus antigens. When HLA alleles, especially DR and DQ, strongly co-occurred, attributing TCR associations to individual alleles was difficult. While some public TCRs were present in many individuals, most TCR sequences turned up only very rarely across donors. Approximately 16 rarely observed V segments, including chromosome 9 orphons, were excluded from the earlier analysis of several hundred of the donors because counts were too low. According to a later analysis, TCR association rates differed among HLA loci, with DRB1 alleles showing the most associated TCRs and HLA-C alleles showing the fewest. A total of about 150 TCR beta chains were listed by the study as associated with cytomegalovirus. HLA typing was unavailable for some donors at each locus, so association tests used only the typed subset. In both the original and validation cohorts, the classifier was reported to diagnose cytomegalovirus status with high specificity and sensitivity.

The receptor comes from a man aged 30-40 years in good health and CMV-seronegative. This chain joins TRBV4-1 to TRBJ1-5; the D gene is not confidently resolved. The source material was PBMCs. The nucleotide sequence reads TGCGCCAGCAGCCCCGTCCCATTGGTAGGCAATCAGCCCCAGCATTTT. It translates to CASSPVPLVGNQPQHF.